The sequence of this T cell receptor beta chain was determined in a study of CD8+CD57+ T cells in acquired aplastic anemia. Whole-study context: When averaged, DNA from sorted CD4+ and CD8+ cells came to approximately 3 ug. Points from the study as a whole: The same twenty-nine CD8+ CDR3 sequences occurred in patients and in controls.

The CDR3 loop spans 13 amino acids. In germline, CDR1 is SGDLS, CDR2 YYNGEE. Trimming removed 2 bases from V and 0 bases from J, with 5 bases in between. The use of genomic DNA as template underpinned the TCR beta VDJ and CDR3 profiling. One entry per CDR3 protein results from TCRdb running MiXCR on the reads. The sample consists of approximately 59,000 distinct CDR3 sequences, around 50% of them appearing once. This clonotype was observed many times. The antigen remains unidentified. Individuals selected for sequencing had exhibited CD8+CD57+ cell expansion on flow cytometry. The gene calls are TRBV9 and TRBJ2-5; D is unresolved. Sequenced: sorted CD4+, CD8+, or CD8+CD57+ T cells (not recorded which) from PBMCs. The receptor's source is a human donor with aplastic anemia. The CDR3 sequence is CASSVQYQETQYF. DNA of the CDR3: TGTGCCAGCAGCGTCCAGTACCAAGAGACCCAGTACTTC.